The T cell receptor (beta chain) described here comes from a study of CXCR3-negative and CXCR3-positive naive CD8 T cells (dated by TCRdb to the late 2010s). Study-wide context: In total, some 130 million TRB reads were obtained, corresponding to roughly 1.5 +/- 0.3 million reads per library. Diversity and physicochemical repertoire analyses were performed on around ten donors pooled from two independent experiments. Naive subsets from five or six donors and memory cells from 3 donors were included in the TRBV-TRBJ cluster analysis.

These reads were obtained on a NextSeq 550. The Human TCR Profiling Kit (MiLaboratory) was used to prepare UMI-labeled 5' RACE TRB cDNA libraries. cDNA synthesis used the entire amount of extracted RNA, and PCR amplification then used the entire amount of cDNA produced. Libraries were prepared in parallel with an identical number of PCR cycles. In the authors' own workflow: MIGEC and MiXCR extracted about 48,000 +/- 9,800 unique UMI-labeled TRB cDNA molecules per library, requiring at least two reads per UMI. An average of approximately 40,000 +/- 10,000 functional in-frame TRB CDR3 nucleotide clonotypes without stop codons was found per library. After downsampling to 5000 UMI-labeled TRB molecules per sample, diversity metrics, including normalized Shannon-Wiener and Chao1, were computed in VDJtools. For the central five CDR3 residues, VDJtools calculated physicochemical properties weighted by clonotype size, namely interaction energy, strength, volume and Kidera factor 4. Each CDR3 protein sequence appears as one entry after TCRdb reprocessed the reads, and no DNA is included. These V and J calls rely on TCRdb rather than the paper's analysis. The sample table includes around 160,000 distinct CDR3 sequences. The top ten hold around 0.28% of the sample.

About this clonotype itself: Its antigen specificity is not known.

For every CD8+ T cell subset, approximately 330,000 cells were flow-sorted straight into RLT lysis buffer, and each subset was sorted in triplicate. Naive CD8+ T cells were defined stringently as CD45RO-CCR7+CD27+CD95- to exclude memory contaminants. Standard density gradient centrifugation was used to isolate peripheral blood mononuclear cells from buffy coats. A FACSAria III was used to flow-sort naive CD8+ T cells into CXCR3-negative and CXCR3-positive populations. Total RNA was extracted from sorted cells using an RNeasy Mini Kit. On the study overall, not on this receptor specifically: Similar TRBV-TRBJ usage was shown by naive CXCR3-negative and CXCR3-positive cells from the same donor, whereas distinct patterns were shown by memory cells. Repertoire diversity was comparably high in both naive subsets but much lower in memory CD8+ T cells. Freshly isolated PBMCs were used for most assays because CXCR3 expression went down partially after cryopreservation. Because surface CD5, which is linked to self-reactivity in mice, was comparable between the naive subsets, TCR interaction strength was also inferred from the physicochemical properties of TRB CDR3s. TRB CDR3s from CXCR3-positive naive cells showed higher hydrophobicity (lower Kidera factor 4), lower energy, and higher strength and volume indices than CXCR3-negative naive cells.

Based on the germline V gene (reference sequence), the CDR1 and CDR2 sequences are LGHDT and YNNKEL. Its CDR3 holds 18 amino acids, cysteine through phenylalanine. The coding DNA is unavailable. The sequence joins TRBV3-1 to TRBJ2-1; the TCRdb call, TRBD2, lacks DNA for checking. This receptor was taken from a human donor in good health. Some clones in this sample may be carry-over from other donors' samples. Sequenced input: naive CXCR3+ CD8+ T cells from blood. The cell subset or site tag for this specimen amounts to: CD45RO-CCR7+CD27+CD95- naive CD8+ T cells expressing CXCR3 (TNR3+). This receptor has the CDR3 CASSLRTSGSLSYNEQFF.